Sequencing of this TCR beta chain was carried out in a study of blood T cell repertoires in COVID-19. Turning to the study itself: PBMCs, B-cell-depleted T cells, or T cells provided the cDNA or gDNA that made up the material.

The germline V gene encodes CDR1 SEHNR and CDR2 FQNEAQ (reference sequence). V shed 5 bases and J shed 0 bases, with 13 bases lying between them. The CDR3 has 16 amino acids. Per the original data handling: It was from reference gene primer amplification that nucleated cell counts were estimated. Using immunoSEQ multiplex PCR, the repertoire was profiled, and TCRdb retains in-frame clones only, with some absent. D and trimming come from the DNA, and the V and J calls and clone size come from that table. The data show over 200,000 clones, just over 85% seen once. Study members were between about 18 and 100 years old and lived in some 26 US regions. Cohort assignment relied on participant-reported clinical history.

The receptor was derived from a man younger than 35 who had recovered from COVID-19. The chain recombines TRBV7-9 with TRBJ1-4; D uncertain. Sequences were obtained from PBMCs or T cells enriched from blood (not recorded which). CDR3 nucleotide sequence: TGTGCCAGCAGCCTCATCTCGGGTGCAACTAATGAAAAACTGTTTTTT. As protein: CASSLISGATNEKLFF.